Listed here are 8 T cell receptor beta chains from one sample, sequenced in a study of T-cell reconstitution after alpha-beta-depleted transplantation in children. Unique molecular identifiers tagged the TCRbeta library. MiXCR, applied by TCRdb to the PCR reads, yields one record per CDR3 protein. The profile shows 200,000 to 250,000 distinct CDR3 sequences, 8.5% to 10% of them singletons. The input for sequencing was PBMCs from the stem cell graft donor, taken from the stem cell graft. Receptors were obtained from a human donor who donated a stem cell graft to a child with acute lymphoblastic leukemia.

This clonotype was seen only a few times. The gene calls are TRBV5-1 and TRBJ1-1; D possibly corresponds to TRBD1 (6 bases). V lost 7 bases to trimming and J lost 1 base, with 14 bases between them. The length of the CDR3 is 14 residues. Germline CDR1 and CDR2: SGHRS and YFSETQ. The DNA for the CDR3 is TGCGCCAGCTGGGGCGAGGGACAGAACACTGAAGCTTTCTTT. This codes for CASWGEGQNTEAFF.

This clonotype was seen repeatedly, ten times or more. CDR3: CSARGSGGALRTDTQYF. CDR3 nucleotide sequence: TGCAGTGCTAGAGGAAGCGGGGGGGCCCTCCGCACAGATACGCAGTATTTT. This chain links TRBV20-1 with TRBJ2-3; 10 bases match TRBD2. Per the germline V gene, CDR1 is DFQATT and CDR2 is SNEGSKA (reference sequence). This CDR3 is 17 amino acids long. Trimming took 1 base from V and 1 from J; bases not matched to a gene: 8.

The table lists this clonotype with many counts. CDR3 sequence: CASSPMTGESSPLHF. The DNA for the CDR3 is TGTGCCAGCTCACCGATGACAGGTGAATCCTCACCCCTCCACTTT. The chain joins TRBV18 to TRBJ1-6; possibly TRBD1 for D (6 bases). Trimming took 3 bases from V and 10 from J, leaving 16 bases between them. CDR3 length: 15 residues. From germline, CDR1 is KGHSH and CDR2 LQKENI.

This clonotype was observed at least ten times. CDR3: CASSYIGQRTEAFF. In DNA form, the CDR3 reads TGTGCCAGCAGTTACATAGGACAGAGGACTGAAGCTTTCTTT. The chain has TRBV6-2 or TRBV6-3 and TRBJ1-1; D might be TRBD1 (6 bases). The germline CDR1 and CDR2 sequences are MNHEY and SVGEGT. V shed 2 bases and J shed 5 bases, with 12 bases lying between them. The CDR3 contains 14 residues.

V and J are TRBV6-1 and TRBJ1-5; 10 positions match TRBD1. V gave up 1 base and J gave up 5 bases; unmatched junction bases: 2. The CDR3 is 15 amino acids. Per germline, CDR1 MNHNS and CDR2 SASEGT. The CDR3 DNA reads TGTGCCAGCAGTGAAGAGGGACAGGGGTATCAGCCCCAGCATTTT. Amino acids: CASSEEGQGYQPQHF.

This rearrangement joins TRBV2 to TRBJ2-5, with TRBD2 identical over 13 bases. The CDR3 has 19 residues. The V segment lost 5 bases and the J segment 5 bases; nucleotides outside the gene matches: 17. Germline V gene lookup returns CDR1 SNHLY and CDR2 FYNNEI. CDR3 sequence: CASSSGTSGEANWVETQYF. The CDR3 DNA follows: TGTGCCAGCAGTTCCGGGACTAGCGGGGAGGCCAACTGGGTTGAGACCCAGTACTTC.

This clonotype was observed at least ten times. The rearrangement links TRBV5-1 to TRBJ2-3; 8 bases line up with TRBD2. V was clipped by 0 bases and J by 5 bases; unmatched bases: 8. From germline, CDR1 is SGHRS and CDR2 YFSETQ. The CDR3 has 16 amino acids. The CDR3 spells CASSLAGGGSIDTQYF. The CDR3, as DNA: TGCGCCAGCAGCTTGGCCGGCGGGGGGTCCATAGATACGCAGTATTTT.

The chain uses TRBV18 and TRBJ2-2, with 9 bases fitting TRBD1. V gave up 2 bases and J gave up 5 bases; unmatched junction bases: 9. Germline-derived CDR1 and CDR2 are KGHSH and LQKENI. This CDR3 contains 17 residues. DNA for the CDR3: TGTGCCAGCTCACCATTCTCGGGACAGGGCGATACCGGGGAGCTGTTTTTT. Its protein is CASSPFSGQGDTGELFF.